The 27 T cell receptor beta chains below come from one sample, sequenced in a study of regulatory T cells in long-lasting Graves disease. Time point noted: newly diagnosed GD, antithyroid drugs for less than 3 months. TCR sequences were obtained from RNA taken from PBMCs. Building the TCR beta libraries relied on iRepertoire HTBI primers, and CDR3 regions underwent Arm-PCR. MiXCR was run by TCRdb on the multiplex PCR reads, yielding one entry per CDR3 protein. This repertoire shows 420,000 or so distinct CDR3 sequences, about 16% found once; its top ten account for 23%. These data were likewise used in another study, on T cells in Graves' hyperthyroidism and ophthalmopathy.

The sequenced sample was peripheral blood mononuclear cells (PBMCs), obtained at new diagnosis, from a patient treated with antithyroid drugs. All receptors derive from a woman younger than 30 with Graves disease.

This clonotype was counted a few times. The rearrangement links TRBV5-1 to TRBJ2-1, with 10 bases matching TRBD1. The trim removed 4 bases at V and 2 bases at J, leaving 12 bases unmatched. The CDR3 has 18 residues. CDR1 and CDR2 from the germline V gene are SGHRS and YFSETQ. This CDR3 is CASSQGVPGTGAYNEQFF. CDR3 nucleotide sequence: TGCGCCAGCAGCCAAGGTGTCCCCGGGACAGGGGCCTACAATGAGCAGTTCTTC.

This clonotype was recorded a few times. V and J are TRBV11-3 and TRBJ2-2; TRBD2 aligns across 8 bases. J lost 5 bases, V lost 3 bases, and 5 bases had no gene match. The CDR3 contains 15 residues. Germline CDR1 reads SGHNT; CDR2 reads YENEEA. CDR3 in DNA: TGTGCCAGCAGCTTGAGCGGGAGTCGAACCGGGGAGCTGTTTTTT. Protein sequence: CASSLSGSRTGELFF.

This clonotype was seen repeatedly, ten times or more. The chain uses TRBV20-1 and TRBJ1-4; 7 nucleotides align to TRBD1. Germline V gene lookup returns CDR1 DFQATT and CDR2 SNEGSKA (reference sequence). The V segment lost 6 bases and the J segment 0 bases; nucleotides outside the gene matches: 10. The CDR3 contains 16 residues. CDR3 in DNA: TGCAGTGCACTCCCCCCGACAGGGACAACTAATGAAAAACTGTTTTTT. Its translation: CSALPPTGTTNEKLFF.

This clonotype was detected ten times or more. The chain recombines TRBV27 with TRBJ2-7; 8 bases line up with TRBD2. CDR3 length: 16 residues. V lost 5 bases to trimming and J lost 7 bases; unmatched junction nucleotides: 16. Germline CDR1 and CDR2: MNHEY and SMNVEV (reference sequence). CDR3 DNA sequence: TGTGCCAGCAGTCGAACTCCGGGACTAGTCGGTTGGGAGCAGTACTTC. Its protein product is CASSRTPGLVGWEQYF.

This clonotype showed up many times. This chain uses TRBV11-2 with TRBJ2-7; 10 positions agree with TRBD2. CDR1 is SGHAT, CDR2 FQNNGV, per germline. CDR3 size: 14 residues. V gave up 3 bases and J gave up 3 bases; unmatched junction bases: 2. As DNA, the CDR3 is TGTGCCAGCAGCTTCCTAGCGGGAGTCTACGAGCAGTACTTC. It is translated as CASSFLAGVYEQYF.

This chain connects TRBV5-1 to TRBJ2-7; D is possibly TRBD1 or TRBD2 (5 bases each). This CDR3 has 16 residues. CDR1 and CDR2 (germline): SGHRS, YFSETQ. Trimming took off 0 bases at V and 6 bases at J, with 19 bases between the two ends. This CDR3 is CASSLAGGQGPLEQYF. The CDR3 nucleotides read TGCGCCAGCAGCTTGGCGGGCGGGCAGGGCCCACTCGAGCAGTACTTC.

The chain joins TRBV12-3 or TRBV12-4 to TRBJ2-3; TRBD2 aligns across 9 bases. With 7 bases clipped from V and 5 bases from J, the junction kept 10 bases outside the gene matches. CDR3 size: 15 residues. In DNA form, the CDR3 reads TGTGCCAGCAAACTACTAGCGGGTCCTCTAGATACGCAGTATTTT. Translation: CASKLLAGPLDTQYF.

J is TRBJ2-3 and V is TRBV6-2 or TRBV6-3; D is unresolved. V was clipped by 8 bases and J by 0 bases, with 9 bases between them. The germline V gene has CDR1 MNHEY and CDR2 SVGEGT. The CDR3 loop spans 13 amino acids. In DNA, the CDR3 is TGTGCCAGCGCCACAGTGAGCACAGATACGCAGTATTTT. Its translation is CASATVSTDTQYF.

In its sample, this clonotype was seen a few times. The rearrangement links TRBV6-2 or TRBV6-3 to TRBJ2-3; 8 nucleotides match TRBD2. Germline V CDR1 and CDR2: MNHEY, SVGEGT. With V trimmed by 10 bases and J by 7 bases, 10 bases remained unmatched. This CDR3 is built from 13 residues. Here the CDR3 DNA reads TGTGCCATCGAGCGGGAGTTGGGAAATACGCAGTATTTT. Residues: CAIERELGNTQYF.

V is TRBV7-9 and J is TRBJ2-7; D is possibly TRBD1 (6 bases). This CDR3 is built from 13 residues. Germline V gives CDR1 SEHNR, CDR2 FQNEAQ (reference sequence). Trimming shortened V by 6 bases and J by 2 bases, and 11 bases separated the two germline ends. The CDR3 nucleotides read TGTGCCAGCAGACCCGACAGGACCTACGAGCAGTACTTC. The encoded protein is CASRPDRTYEQYF.

This clonotype has ten or more counts. The gene calls are TRBV28 and TRBJ1-2; 9 bases match TRBD1. V trimming: 5 bases; J trimming: 4 bases; junction bases outside the gene matches: 8. The CDR3 length is 15 residues. Per the germline V gene, CDR1 is MDHEN and CDR2 is SYDVKM. The CDR3 is CASSTPGTGSYGYTF. The DNA for the CDR3 is TGTGCCAGCAGTACTCCCGGGACAGGGAGCTATGGCTACACCTTC.

This clonotype has ten or more counts. The V call is TRBV6-9, the J call TRBJ2-7, with D possibly TRBD2 on 6 matching bases. V shed 3 bases and J shed 4 bases, with 25 bases lying between them. CDR3 length equals 18 residues. The germline CDR1 and CDR2 sequences are MNHGY and SVAAGI. The DNA of the CDR3 is TGTGCCAGCAGTTACTCCGGGGGTGGTGGGACGATGGCGTACGAGCAGTACTTC. Translating gives CASSYSGGGGTMAYEQYF.

To note about this clonotype: A much larger clone is a single base away; this may be a read error. The chain carries TRBV30 and TRBJ2-7; D remains ambiguous. The CDR3 is 13 amino acids. The germline CDR1 and CDR2 sequences are GTSNPN and SVGIG (reference sequence). This CDR3 is CAWTPGYSYGQYF. The CDR3 bases are TGTGCCTGGACCCCAGGCTACTCCTACGGGCAGTACTTC.

This chain joins TRBV6-1 and TRBJ2-1; 12 bases align to TRBD2. The CDR3 runs to 19 residues. V was pared by 5 bases and J by 3 bases, with 14 bases of the junction left unmatched. Germline CDR1 is MNHNS and CDR2 is SASEGT. CDR3 nucleotide sequence: TGTGCCAGCAGTCCTCCTCCGAGACTAGCGGGAGTCAACTACAATGAGCAGTTCTTC. This gives the protein CASSPPPRLAGVNYNEQFF.

This clonotype was counted at least ten times. This rearrangement joins TRBV6-1 to TRBJ2-7, with a possible D match to TRBD2 (6 bases). Per germline, CDR1 MNHNS and CDR2 SASEGT. The ends were cut back, 0 bases at V and 3 bases at J, with 12 bases in the middle. This CDR3 has 15 amino acids. As DNA, the CDR3 is TGTGCCAGCAGTGAAGCAACCGGGACTCACTACGAGCAGTACTTC. This codes for CASSEATGTHYEQYF.

To note about this clonotype: A read error may explain this, as a much larger clone is one base away. This chain uses TRBV6-8 with TRBJ1-1; 9 bases fit TRBD1. The CDR3 is 15 residues long. Germline CDR1 and CDR2: MNHGY and SAAAGT. Here the CDR3 reads CASSLGQGVGTESFF. The DNA of the CDR3 is TGTGCCAGCAGTTTGGGACAGGGAGTGGGCACTGAATCTTTCTTT.

This clonotype was picked up many times. The V gene is TRBV19, the J gene TRBJ1-1; D is ambiguous. Trimming removed 7 bases at V and 1 base at J, with 13 bases between. Germline V CDR1 and CDR2: LNHDA, SQIVND (reference sequence). CDR3 length equals 14 residues. CDR3 nucleotide sequence: TGTGCCAGTAATCTCCTTGTGGGGAACACTGAAGCTTTCTTT. Protein sequence: CASNLLVGNTEAFF.

The chain employs TRBV29-1 and TRBJ2-7; D tentatively reads TRBD1 or TRBD2 (6 bases each). In germline, CDR1 is SQVTM, CDR2 ANQGSEA. V gave up 4 bases and J gave up 2 bases, with 12 bases separating them. This CDR3 spans 13 amino acids. The CDR3, as DNA: TGCAGCGTTGGGGACCGGGGGCCCTACGAGCAGTACTTC. This translates into CSVGDRGPYEQYF.

This clonotype was observed a few times. The junction shows a germline mismatch at one end, possibly a read error. The V call is TRBV7-7, the J call TRBJ2-2; D possibly uses TRBD1 or TRBD2 (6 bases each). This CDR3 is built from 16 residues. The germline CDR1 and CDR2 sequences are SSHAT and FNYEAQ (reference sequence). CDR3 nucleotides: TGTGCTAGCAGCTTAGGGGGGACTCTTAACACCGGGGAGCTGTTTTTT. It translates to CASSLGGTLNTGELFF.

This clonotype came up a few times. The rearrangement joins TRBV11-2 to TRBJ2-2, with a tentative D call TRBD2 (5 bases). Germline V lookup: CDR1 SGHAT, CDR2 FQNNGV. The CDR3 has 16 residues. V was trimmed by 5 bases and J by 3 bases, leaving 16 bases between them. The CDR3 region has the DNA TGTGCCAGCAGCCCGCGGGCGAGTTCCTACACCGGGGAGCTGTTTTTT. Translated, it gives CASSPRASSYTGELFF. Drawing the rest from reference TRBV11-2 and TRBJ2-2, the complete variable domain is EAGVAQSPRYKIIEKRQSVAFWCNPISGHATLYWYQQILGQGPKLLIQFQNNGVVDDSQLPKDRFSAERLKGVDSTLKIQPAKLEDSAVYLCASSPRASSYTGELFFGEGSRLTVL.

V is TRBV5-1 and J is TRBJ1-5, with TRBD1 as a possible D gene (6 bases). Germline V CDR1 and CDR2: SGHRS, YFSETQ. CDR3 length equals 15 residues. The V gene lost 4 bases and the J gene lost 4 bases, with 15 bases spanning the gap. The CDR3 DNA reads TGCGCCAGCAGCCCGATTGCGGGGGCGAATCAGCCCCAGCATTTT. It translates to CASSPIAGANQPQHF.

Judged by abundance, this clonotype is medium-sized. This chain uses TRBV12-3 or TRBV12-4 with TRBJ2-5, with TRBD2 matching 8 bases. CDR3 length equals 16 residues. The trim removed 5 bases at V and 1 base at J, leaving 9 bases unmatched. The CDR3 spells CASSTTGGPSQETQYF. The CDR3 region has the DNA TGTGCCAGCAGTACGACGGGAGGGCCCAGCCAAGAGACCCAGTACTTC.

The genes are TRBV7-2 and TRBJ1-5; D unclear. The CDR3 spans 13 residues. Germline CDR1 SGHTA, CDR2 FQGNSA. V lost 7 bases to trimming and J lost 1 base, with 8 bases between them. The CDR3 here is CASTQRSNQPQHF. CDR3 nucleotide sequence: TGTGCCAGCACCCAAAGGAGCAATCAGCCCCAGCATTTT.

J is TRBJ1-3 and V is TRBV6-1; D is ambiguous. CDR1 and CDR2 (germline): MNHNS, SASEGT. Trimming cost V 3 bases and J 0 bases, with 9 bases left between them. The CDR3 has 15 residues. The CDR3 DNA follows: TGTGCCAGCAGTGAGTCTGGGATCTCTGGAAACACCATATATTTT. Translation gives CASSESGISGNTIYF.

This clonotype was detected a few times. Sequence at one end of the junction differs from germline and may be a read error. The DNA for the CDR3 is TGTGCCAGTAGTATTGGGACTGCTGGGGAGCTATTTTTT. Protein sequence: CASSIGTAGELFF. The rearrangement joins TRBV19 to TRBJ2-2; D possibly corresponds to TRBD2 (6 bases). The CDR3 runs 13 residues. Germline CDR1 LNHDA, CDR2 SQIVND (reference sequence).

J is TRBJ2-5 and V is TRBV28; D perhaps matches TRBD1 (6 bases). Trimming took 0 bases from V and 2 from J, leaving 25 bases between them. CDR1 MDHEN and CDR2 SYDVKM come from the germline V gene. The CDR3 is made up of 20 amino acids. CDR3 sequence (DNA): TGTGCCAGCAGTTTATGGGGTTACGGACAGCCCCATCTAAAACAAGAGACCCAGTACTTC. As protein: CASSLWGYGQPHLKQETQYF.

The gene calls are TRBV27 and TRBJ1-1; D uncertain. Germline V gene data show CDR1 as MNHEY and CDR2 as SMNVEV (reference sequence). The V end was cut by 3 bases, the J end by 4 bases, with 12 bases between. The length of the CDR3 is 14 residues. The CDR3, as DNA: TGTGCCAGCAGTTTTGATTACTTGAGCACTGAAGCTTTCTTT. It codes for CASSFDYLSTEAFF.